Given below is one T cell receptor beta chain in context. The CDR3 is 17 residues long. The germline CDR1 and CDR2 sequences are MDHEN and SYDVKM. This record belongs to a study of monozygotic twins with inflammatory bowel disease. cDNA was made in eight separate reactions per sample. After re-calling the 5' RACE reads, TCRdb lists one entry per CDR3 protein, DNA absent. The table for this sample gives 200,000 to 250,000 distinct CDR3 sequences. The sample comprised blood. The sequence was obtained from a human donor with ulcerative colitis or Crohn's disease, or a healthy co-twin of an affected twin (not recorded which). This chain links TRBV28 with TRBJ2-4; TCRdb's D call, TRBD1, is unchecked because there is no DNA. The CDR3 protein is CASSYRRTEWAKNIQYF.